The 22 T cell receptor beta chains below all came from one sample that was sequenced in a study of radiation and T cells in renal cell carcinoma. The repertoire was sequenced with immunoSEQ multiplex PCR; TCRdb's copy has only in-frame clones and lacks some. The table lists 90,000 to 100,000 clones, approximately 86% of them singletons, with approximately 7.9% in the top ten. Time point in this sample: baseline pretreatment blood. Treatment reported: 15 Gy SBRT to primary tumor, nephrectomy 4 weeks later. The sequences come from blood, collected from a patient whose treatment included radiotherapy and nephrectomy. The source of these receptors is a man in his fifties with renal cell carcinoma.

For this clone: Relative to the germline gene, one junction end is altered; a read error may explain this. The CDR3 nucleotides are TGTGCTAGCAGCTTAGCGCCCGGGCGCCAAGAGACCCAGTACTTC. Translation: CASSLAPGRQETQYF. The chain joins TRBV7-7 to TRBJ2-5, with a tentative D call TRBD2 (5 bases). Per germline, CDR1 SSHAT and CDR2 FNYEAQ (reference sequence). This CDR3 region has 15 residues.

The rearrangement links TRBV9 to TRBJ2-3; TRBD1 is a possible D gene (5 bases). The CDR3 loop spans 14 amino acids. Per the germline V gene, CDR1 is SGDLS and CDR2 is YYNGEE. Trimming took off 4 bases at V and 2 bases at J, with 11 bases between the two ends. The CDR3 DNA is TGTGCCAGCAGCTCCCACAGGATCACAGATACGCAGTATTTT. This encodes CASSSHRITDTQYF.

This clone was recorded only once. The rearrangement links TRBV12-2 to TRBJ2-1; the D call of TRBD2 is as the table states it, not checked on the DNA. TRBV12-2 is termed a pseudogene. The CDR3 spans 17 residues. The CDR3 DNA reads as TGTGCAAGTCGCTTAGCTCCTCCTAGCGGCACCTACAATGAGCAGTTCTTC. Protein: CASRLAPPSGTYNEQFF.

The chain carries TRBV19 and TRBJ1-5, with 9 positions matching TRBD1. There are 16 residues in the CDR3. Germline CDR1 reads LNHDA; CDR2 reads SQIVND (reference sequence). The trim removed 5 bases at V and 3 bases at J, leaving 8 bases unmatched. The CDR3 is CASSPFGTGNNQPQHF. The CDR3 coding sequence is TGTGCCAGTAGTCCCTTCGGGACAGGGAACAATCAGCCCCAGCATTTT.

J is TRBJ2-1 and V is TRBV5-1, with 7 bases fitting TRBD1. This CDR3 has 15 amino acids. The germline V gene has CDR1 SGHRS and CDR2 YFSETQ. V was pared by 0 bases and J by 7 bases, with 7 bases of the junction left unmatched. The CDR3 region has the DNA TGCGCCAGCAGCTTGGCCCCGGGCAGGGGGAATGAGCAGTTCTTC. As protein: CASSLAPGRGNEQFF.

The CDR3: CASTSWGALGEQYF. The CDR3 coding sequence is TGTGCCAGCACCTCGTGGGGGGCCCTAGGCGAGCAGTACTTC. This sequence joins TRBV11-2 and TRBJ2-7; the D call may be TRBD1 or TRBD2 (6 bases each). Germline CDR1 and CDR2: SGHAT and FQNNGV. The CDR3 runs 14 residues. V lost 7 bases and J lost 6, with 19 bases in between.

Worth noting for this clone: Relative to the germline gene, one junction end is altered; a read error may explain this. The chain joins TRBV7-2 to TRBJ2-5; 8 bases line up with TRBD2. Germline CDR1 reads SGHTA; CDR2 reads FQGNSA. The CDR3 is 18 amino acids. The DNA for the CDR3 is TGTGCCGGCAGCCTCCCCCCATGGCGGACTAGCTCTCTAGAGACCCAGTACTTC. This translates into CAGSLPPWRTSSLETQYF.

The chain employs TRBV6-1 and TRBJ1-4, with 7 bases matching TRBD1. The CDR3 extends over 15 amino acids. Per the germline V gene, CDR1 is MNHNS and CDR2 is SASEGT. V was pared by 5 bases and J by 2 bases, with 5 bases of the junction left unmatched. CDR3 region: CASSTQGITNEKLFF. CDR3 DNA sequence: TGTGCCAGCAGTACACAGGGGATCACTAATGAAAAACTGTTTTTT.

The rearrangement uses TRBV6-1 and TRBJ2-7; tentative D call: TRBD1 (6 bases). CDR3 size: 14 residues. Germline V gene data show CDR1 as MNHNS and CDR2 as SASEGT. Trimming took 0 bases from V and 7 from J, leaving 13 bases between them. The CDR3 here is CASSEAHQGSEQYF. The CDR3 DNA reads TGTGCCAGCAGTGAAGCGCACCAGGGGAGTGAGCAGTACTTC.

This chain connects TRBV7-9 to TRBJ2-2; D unresolved. Germline CDR1 SEHNR, CDR2 FQNEAQ (reference sequence). With 8 bases removed from V and 4 bases from J, the gap between germline ends came to 8 bases. The CDR3 has 12 amino acids. The CDR3 loop is CASHQPTGELFF. CDR3 nucleotide sequence: TGTGCCAGCCACCAACCCACCGGGGAGCTGTTTTTT. Looking up the rest from reference TRBV7-9 and TRBJ2-2 gives the full variable domain: DTGVSQNPRHKITKRGQNVTFRCDPISEHNRLYWYRQTLGQGPEFLTYFQNEAQLEKSRLLSDRFSAERPKGSFSTLEIQRTEQGDSAMYLCASHQPTGELFFGEGSRLTVL.

The CDR3 DNA sequence: TGTGCCAGCAGGGTGATGGCAGGATACAATGAGCAGTTCTTC. Protein: CASRVMAGYNEQFF. The chain recombines TRBV6-1 with TRBJ2-1; no firm D call. Trimming removed 6 bases from V and 4 bases from J, with 13 bases in between. Looked up from germline, CDR1 is MNHNS and CDR2 is SASEGT. The CDR3 covers 14 residues.

The gene calls are TRBV19 and TRBJ1-4, with a possible D match to TRBD1 (5 bases). The CDR3 sequence is 11 residues long. Trimming stripped 9 bases from V and 15 bases from J, with 17 bases between. The germline V gene encodes CDR1 LNHDA and CDR2 SQIVND (reference sequence). Here the CDR3 reads CASAHEGLLFF. The CDR3 bases are TGTGCCAGCGCACATGAGGGACTTTTGTTTTTT.

The rearrangement links TRBV28 to TRBJ2-1; 8 positions match TRBD2. Germline V gene sequence: CDR1 MDHEN, CDR2 SYDVKM. The junction had 21 bases not matched to a gene; V was cut back by 5 bases and J by 9 bases. This CDR3 region has 18 residues. CDR3 sequence reads: CASSIISSGGAGVGEQFF. The CDR3, as DNA: TGTGCCAGCAGTATAATCTCGTCGGGTGGAGCGGGAGTGGGTGAGCAGTTCTTC. Full variable domain (rest looked up from reference TRBV28 and TRBJ2-1): DVKVTQSSRYLVKRTGEKVFLECVQDMDHENMFWYRQDPGLGLRLIYFSYDVKMKEKGDIPEGYSVSREKKERFSLILESASTNQTSMYLCASSIISSGGAGVGEQFFGPGTRLTVL.

The rearrangement links TRBV19 to TRBJ2-6; the match to TRBD1 covers 7 bases. This CDR3 is 16 amino acids long. The J segment lost 4 bases and the V segment lost 4 bases, leaving 7 bases of the junction unmatched. CDR1 LNHDA and CDR2 SQIVND come from the germline V gene (reference sequence). CDR3 loop: CASSRQGAGGANVLTF. CDR3 coding DNA: TGTGCCAGTAGTAGACAGGGCGCTGGGGGGGCCAACGTCCTGACTTTC.

This clone was detected only once. The V call is TRBV5-4, the J call TRBJ2-5; TRBD1 agrees at 8 bases. After removal of 0 bases from V and 4 bases from J, the junction contained 5 bases not matched to a gene. Germline assignment: CDR1 SGHNT and CDR2 YYREEE (reference sequence). This CDR3 is built from 15 residues. The DNA for the CDR3 is TGTGCCAGCAGCTTGGGGGGACAGGTAGGAGAGACCCAGTACTTC. Translating gives CASSLGGQVGETQYF.

The J gene is TRBJ1-3, the V gene TRBV5-4; no definite D call. The CDR3 is made up of 15 amino acids. Germline assignment: CDR1 SGHNT and CDR2 YYREEE (reference sequence). The ends were cut back, 0 bases at V and 2 bases at J, with 9 bases in the middle. The CDR3, as DNA: TGTGCCAGCAGCTTGGTTACAGCCACTGGAAACACCATATATTTT. It specifies CASSLVTATGNTIYF.

The rearrangement uses TRBV5-1 and TRBJ1-1, with D tentatively TRBD1 (6 bases). The CDR3 consists of 13 residues. Germline CDR1 reads SGHRS; CDR2 reads YFSETQ. Trimming cost V 3 bases and J 2 bases, with 8 bases left between them. The CDR3: CASSWTANTEAFF. The CDR3 region has the DNA TGCGCCAGCAGCTGGACAGCCAACACTGAAGCTTTCTTT. Full variable domain (remainder filled in from reference TRBV5-1 and TRBJ1-1): KAGVTQTPRYLIKTRGQQVTLSCSPISGHRSVSWYQQTPGQGLQFLFEYFSETQRNKGNFPGRFSGRQFSNSRSEMNVSTLELGDSALYLCASSWTANTEAFFGQGTRLTVV.

This chain connects TRBV11-1 to TRBJ2-1; 7 bases agree with TRBD2. In germline, CDR1 is SGHAT, CDR2 FQDESV (reference sequence). The CDR3 has 15 residues. V lost 7 bases to trimming and J lost 3 bases; unmatched junction nucleotides: 9. DNA for the CDR3: TGTGCCAGCAACCCGAGCGGGATACTCTACAATGAGCAGTTCTTC. Translated, it gives CASNPSGILYNEQFF.

The rearrangement links TRBV19 to TRBJ2-5, with a weak D call TRBD1 (6 bases). CDR1 is LNHDA and CDR2 is SQIVND in the germline V gene (reference sequence). V was cut by 7 bases and J by 1 base, with 16 bases left in between. The CDR3 has 15 amino acids. The DNA for the CDR3 is TGTGCCAGTACCGACCCCAGGGGAACCCAAGAGACCCAGTACTTC. This translates into CASTDPRGTQETQYF.

J is TRBJ2-7 and V is TRBV28; D perhaps matches TRBD2 (6 bases). Germline CDR1 and CDR2: MDHEN and SYDVKM. The CDR3 covers 15 residues. The V end was cut by 5 bases, the J end by 4 bases, with 18 bases between. The CDR3 DNA sequence: TGTGCCAGCAGTGGGTGGGGGGTGGAAACGTACGAGCAGTACTTC. It specifies CASSGWGVETYEQYF. Full variable domain (missing parts from reference TRBV28 and TRBJ2-7): DVKVTQSSRYLVKRTGEKVFLECVQDMDHENMFWYRQDPGLGLRLIYFSYDVKMKEKGDIPEGYSVSREKKERFSLILESASTNQTSMYLCASSGWGVETYEQYFGPGTRLTVT.

V is TRBV29-1 and J is TRBJ2-1; perhaps TRBD2 as D (6 bases). The CDR3 consists of 17 residues. Germline loops: CDR1 SQVTM, CDR2 ANQGSEA. The V gene lost 5 bases and the J gene lost 0 bases, with 20 bases spanning the gap. The CDR3 bases are TGCAGCGTTACCTCACCTTCGGACGGGAGCTCCTACAATGAGCAGTTCTTC. Translated, it gives CSVTSPSDGSSYNEQFF.

The chain couples TRBV21-1 to TRBJ1-5. TRBV21-1 is a listed pseudogene. This CDR3 is built from 15 residues. The CDR3 sequence is CASSTETRDNQPQHF. CDR3 bases: TGTGCCAGCAGCACCGAAACCCGAGATAATCAGCCCCAGCATTTT.